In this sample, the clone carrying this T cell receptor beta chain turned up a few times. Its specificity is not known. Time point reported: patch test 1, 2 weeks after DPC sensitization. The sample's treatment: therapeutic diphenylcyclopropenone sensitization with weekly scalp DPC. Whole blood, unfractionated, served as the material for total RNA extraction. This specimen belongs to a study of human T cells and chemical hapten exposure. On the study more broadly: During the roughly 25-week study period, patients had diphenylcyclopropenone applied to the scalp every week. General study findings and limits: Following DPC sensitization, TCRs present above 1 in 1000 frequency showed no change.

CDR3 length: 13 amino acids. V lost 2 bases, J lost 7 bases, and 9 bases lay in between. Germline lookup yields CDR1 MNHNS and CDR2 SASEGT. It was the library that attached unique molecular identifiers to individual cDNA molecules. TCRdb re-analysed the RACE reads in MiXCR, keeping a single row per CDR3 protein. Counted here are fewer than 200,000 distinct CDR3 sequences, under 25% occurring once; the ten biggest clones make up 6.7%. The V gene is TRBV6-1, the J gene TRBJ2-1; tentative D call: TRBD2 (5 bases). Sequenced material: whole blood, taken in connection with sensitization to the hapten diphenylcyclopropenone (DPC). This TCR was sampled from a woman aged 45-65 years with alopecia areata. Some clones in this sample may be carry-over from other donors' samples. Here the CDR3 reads CASSELDSNEQFF. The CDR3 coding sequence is TGTGCCAGCAGTGAATTGGACTCTAATGAGCAGTTCTTC.